This T cell receptor beta chain was sequenced during a study of breast tumors, draining lymph nodes, adjacent tissues. Study observations and caveats: Tumor TCR diversity was below lymph nodes but above nontumor tissue. That most tumor T cells come from lymph nodes remained unproven. The data were judged consistent with most tumor T cells coming from lymph node and expanding in tumor.

To note about this clonotype: Its target is not known.

Germline V gives CDR1 SGHDT, CDR2 YYEEEE. The CDR3 is 14 amino acids. Trimming cost V 2 bases and J 1 base; bases outside gene matches: 0. MiXCR, run by TCRdb on the multiplex PCR reads, gives a single entry per CDR3 protein. The sample lists 20,000 to 25,000 distinct CDR3 sequences, about two fifths occurring once. The material sequenced was breast tumor tissue. The receptor was derived from a female donor with breast cancer. Some clones in this sample may be carry-over from other donors' samples. The rearrangement links TRBV5-6 to TRBJ1-1; 9 positions match TRBD1. This CDR3 is CASSLQGANTEAFF. In nucleotides, the CDR3 is TGTGCCAGCAGCTTACAGGGGGCGAACACTGAAGCTTTCTTT.